What follows are 17 T cell receptor beta chains derived from one specimen sequenced in a study of blood T cells in healthy people across ages. Primed by a sample-barcoded 5' primer and a J-beta primer mix, a second PCR proceeded for 7 to 11 cycles. Via MiXCR, TCRdb re-called the 5' RACE reads, giving one row per CDR3 protein. The table includes roughly 1.5 million distinct CDR3 sequences, 42% detected once. The source material was blood. The receptors stem from a woman aged 18-29 years in good health.

The chain links TRBV20-1 to TRBJ2-2, with 10 positions matching TRBD2. The germline V gene has CDR1 DFQATT and CDR2 SNEGSKA (reference sequence). Losses at the gene ends were 5 bases for V and 6 bases for J; bases not matched to a gene: 6. The CDR3 has 14 amino acids. The CDR3 DNA follows: TGCAGTGCTGCCCTAGCGGGAGAGGCCGGGGAGCTGTTTTTT. Its protein is CSAALAGEAGELFF.

This clonotype was counted between two and nine times. The V and J genes are TRBV28 and TRBJ1-4, with unresolved D. This CDR3 is built from 14 residues. The germline V gene encodes CDR1 MDHEN and CDR2 SYDVKM. Trimming removed 1 base at V and 6 bases at J, with 9 bases between. The CDR3 bases are TGTGCCAGCAGTTTATACTACAAGGATGAAAAACTGTTTTTT. Protein product: CASSLYYKDEKLFF.

The chain employs TRBV4-3 and TRBJ2-5, with D unclear. Trimming took 0 bases from V and 11 from J, leaving 16 bases between them. Germline V gene sequence: CDR1 LGHNA, CDR2 YSLEER. This CDR3 has 14 residues. The CDR3 protein is CASSQDWSGNEQYF. The CDR3 DNA reads TGCGCCAGCAGCCAAGATTGGTCGGGCAATGAGCAGTACTTC.

The rearrangement joins TRBV4-1 to TRBJ1-5; no firm D call. The CDR3 runs to 17 residues. Germline loops: CDR1 MGHRA, CDR2 YSYEKL. The V and J ends lost 1 base and 0 bases respectively, with 13 bases between them. This chain's CDR3 is CASSQVDLFSSNQPQHF. CDR3 nucleotide sequence: TGCGCCAGCAGCCAAGTTGATCTGTTCTCTAGCAATCAGCCCCAGCATTTT.

This rearrangement joins TRBV7-9 to TRBJ1-2; D is ambiguous. The germline V gene has CDR1 SEHNR and CDR2 FQNEAQ (reference sequence). Trimming took 5 bases from V and 13 from J, leaving 5 bases between them. CDR3 size: 8 residues. The CDR3 protein is CASSPATF. CDR3 nucleotides: TGTGCCAGCAGCCCCGCCACCTTC.

The table lists this clonotype with a count of one. The chain is built from TRBV11-2 and TRBJ2-7, with 7 bases lining up with TRBD1. J lost 5 bases, V lost 4 bases, and 14 bases had no gene match. This CDR3 is built from 16 residues. In germline, CDR1 is SGHAT, CDR2 FQNNGV. The CDR3 nucleotides are TGTGCCAGCAGCTCCTGGGCGCGAGACAGGGAACACGAGCAGTACTTC. This gives the protein CASSSWARDREHEQYF.

The chain joins TRBV4-1 to TRBJ1-2; 10 positions agree with TRBD1. This CDR3 comprises 14 residues. Trimming removed 5 bases from V and 8 bases from J; junction bases left unmatched: 8. Germline CDR1 and CDR2: MGHRA and YSYEKL. The CDR3 DNA follows: TGCGCCAGCAGCAGCCGGGACAGGGGAGGCGGCTACACCTTC. This gives the protein CASSSRDRGGGYTF.

This chain connects TRBV9 to TRBJ2-1; D is uncertain. The CDR3 has 15 amino acids. Trimming cost V 0 bases and J 9 bases, with 16 bases left between them. In germline, CDR1 is SGDLS, CDR2 YYNGEE. For the CDR3, the DNA is TGTGCCAGCAGCGTAGAGGATATAGTGTGGGGTGAGCAGTTCTTC. It codes for CASSVEDIVWGEQFF.

The chain is built from TRBV20-1 and TRBJ2-3; D tentatively reads TRBD1 or TRBD2 (5 bases each). CDR1 is DFQATT and CDR2 is SNEGSKA in the germline V gene (reference sequence). V was pared by 5 bases and J by 0 bases, with 12 bases between. CDR3 length equals 14 residues. The CDR3 DNA reads as TGCAGTGCTCCGGGACGCCACAGCACAGATACGCAGTATTTT. It encodes CSAPGRHSTDTQYF.

The J gene is TRBJ2-3, the V gene TRBV21-1; TRBD1 reflects the table's D call only, with no check against the DNA. TRBV21-1 is an annotated pseudogene. This CDR3 spans 16 amino acids. In nucleotides, the CDR3 is TGTGCCAGCAGTAAAGCACGGACACGTAGAACAGATACGCAGTATTTT. It yields the protein CASSKARTRRTDTQYF.

This clonotype was counted between two and nine times. V is TRBV12-3 or TRBV12-4 and J is TRBJ1-1; maybe TRBD1 (6 bases). The CDR3 consists of 12 residues. The V end lost 8 bases, the J end lost 3 bases, and 10 bases lay between the germline ends. CDR3 in DNA: TGTGCCAGCGGGGAGGGGGACACTGAAGCTTTCTTT. It yields the protein CASGEGDTEAFF.

This clonotype was counted between two and nine times. This chain uses TRBV20-1 with TRBJ1-6; maybe TRBD1 (5 bases). This CDR3 is 14 amino acids long. V lost 3 bases to trimming and J lost 8 bases, with 14 bases between them. Germline lookup yields CDR1 DFQATT and CDR2 SNEGSKA (reference sequence). CDR3 sequence reads: CSASNPGGDSPLHF. CDR3 sequence (DNA): TGCAGTGCTAGTAACCCGGGAGGGGATTCACCCCTCCACTTT.

This clonotype was picked up a small number of times. This chain connects TRBV7-2 to TRBJ1-2; 11 bases align to TRBD1. Germline CDR1 reads SGHTA; CDR2 reads FQGNSA. After removal of 6 bases from V and 4 bases from J, the junction contained 7 bases not matched to a gene. CDR3 length: 15 amino acids. CDR3 sequence: CASSYPGQGGYGYTF. DNA for the CDR3: TGTGCCAGCAGTTACCCGGGACAGGGGGGCTATGGCTACACCTTC.

This clonotype was found many times. The CDR3 coding sequence is TGTGCCAGCAGCGTGGGGGGGACCGGGGAGCTGTTTTTT. Its translation is CASSVGGTGELFF. This chain joins TRBV9 and TRBJ2-2; 7 nucleotides align to TRBD2. J gave up 5 bases and V 2 bases, and 0 bases lay outside the gene matches. This CDR3 spans 13 amino acids. Germline CDR1 and CDR2: SGDLS and YYNGEE.

This chain connects TRBV7-3 to TRBJ2-3, with TRBD2 matching 7 bases. Germline V gene data show CDR1 as SGHTA and CDR2 as FQGTGA. V lost 5 bases, J lost 1 base, and 15 bases stayed unmatched. This CDR3 is 18 amino acids long. CDR3 region: CASSPRAGWGIGTDTQYF. For the CDR3, the DNA is TGTGCCAGCAGCCCAAGAGCGGGATGGGGTATCGGCACAGATACGCAGTATTTT.

Concerning this clonotype itself: Its ends do not fully match the called genes, so a read error is possible. The chain links TRBV18 to TRBJ1-6, with D maybe TRBD1 (5 bases). The CDR3 sequence is 17 residues long. Germline CDR1 and CDR2: KGHSH and LQKENI. Here the CDR3 DNA reads TGTGCCAGCTCATCACCTGTCGCGAGGGGCAATAATTCACCCCTCCACTTT. Its protein is CASSSPVARGNNSPLHF.

This clonotype was detected a few times. In nucleotides, the CDR3 is TGTGCCACCTCCCATGGGGGGTTGGGCTACACCTTC. It translates to CATSHGGLGYTF. This sequence joins TRBV27 and TRBJ1-2; the D gene is possibly TRBD1 (5 bases). CDR1 is MNHEY and CDR2 is SMNVEV in the germline V gene (reference sequence). V lost 10 bases and J lost 8, with 17 bases in between. This CDR3 has 12 residues.